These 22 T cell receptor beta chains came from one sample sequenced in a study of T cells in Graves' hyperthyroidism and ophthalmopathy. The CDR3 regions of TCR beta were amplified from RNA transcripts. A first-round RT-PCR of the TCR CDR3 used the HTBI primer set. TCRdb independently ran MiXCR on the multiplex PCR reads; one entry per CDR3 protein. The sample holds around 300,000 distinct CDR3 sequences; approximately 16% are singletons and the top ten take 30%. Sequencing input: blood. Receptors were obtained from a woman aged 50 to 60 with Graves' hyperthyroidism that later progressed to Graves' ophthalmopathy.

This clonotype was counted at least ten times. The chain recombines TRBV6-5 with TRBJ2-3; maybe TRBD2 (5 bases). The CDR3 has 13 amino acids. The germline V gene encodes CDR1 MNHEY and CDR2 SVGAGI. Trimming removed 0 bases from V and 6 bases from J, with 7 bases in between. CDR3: CASSYSPGDTQYF. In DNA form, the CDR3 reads TGTGCCAGCAGTTACTCTCCGGGGGATACGCAGTATTTT.

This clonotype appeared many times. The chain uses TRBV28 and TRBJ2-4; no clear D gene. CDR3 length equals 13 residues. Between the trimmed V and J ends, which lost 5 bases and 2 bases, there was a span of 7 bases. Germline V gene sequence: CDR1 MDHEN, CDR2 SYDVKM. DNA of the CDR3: TGTGCCAGCAGTCCCCCCCCCAAAAACATTCAGTACTTC. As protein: CASSPPPKNIQYF.

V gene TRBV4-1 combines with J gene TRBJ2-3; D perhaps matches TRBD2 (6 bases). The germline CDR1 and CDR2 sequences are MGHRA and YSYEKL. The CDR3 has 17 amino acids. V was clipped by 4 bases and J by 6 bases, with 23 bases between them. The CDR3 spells CASSPQRRDLLKDTQYF. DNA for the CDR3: TGCGCCAGCAGCCCACAACGTAGGGACTTACTCAAGGATACGCAGTATTTT.

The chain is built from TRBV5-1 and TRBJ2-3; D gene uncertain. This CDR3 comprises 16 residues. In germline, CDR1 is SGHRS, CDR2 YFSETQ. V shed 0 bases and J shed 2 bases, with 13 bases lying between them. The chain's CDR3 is CASSLDLLRSTDTQYF. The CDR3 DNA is TGCGCCAGCAGCTTGGACTTACTAAGGTCCACAGATACGCAGTATTTT.

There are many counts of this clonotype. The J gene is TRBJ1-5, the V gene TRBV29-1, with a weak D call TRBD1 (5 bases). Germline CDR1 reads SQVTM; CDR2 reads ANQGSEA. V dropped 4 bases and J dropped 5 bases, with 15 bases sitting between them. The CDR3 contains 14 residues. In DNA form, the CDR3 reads TGCAGCGTTGCATTCGGGGGTGTAGATCAGCCCCAGCATTTT. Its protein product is CSVAFGGVDQPQHF.

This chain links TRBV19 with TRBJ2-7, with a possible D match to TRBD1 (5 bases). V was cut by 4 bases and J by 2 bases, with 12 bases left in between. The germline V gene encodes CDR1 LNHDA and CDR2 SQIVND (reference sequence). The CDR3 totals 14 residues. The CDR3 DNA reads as TGTGCCAGTAGTACCTCGGACATACCCTACGAGCAGTACTTC. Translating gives CASSTSDIPYEQYF.

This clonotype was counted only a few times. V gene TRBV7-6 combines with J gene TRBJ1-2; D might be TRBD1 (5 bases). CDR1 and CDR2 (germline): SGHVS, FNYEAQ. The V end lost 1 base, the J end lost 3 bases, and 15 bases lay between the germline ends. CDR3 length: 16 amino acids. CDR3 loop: CASSLVQGIQDYGYTF. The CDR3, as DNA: TGTGCCAGCAGCTTAGTTCAGGGTATCCAAGACTATGGCTACACCTTC.

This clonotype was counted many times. CDR3 nucleotide sequence: TGTGCCAGCAGTCTAAACAGGGGACGGGAAAAACTGTTTTTT. This codes for CASSLNRGREKLFF. The chain recombines TRBV28 with TRBJ1-4; TRBD1 matches 7 bases. The length of the CDR3 is 14 residues. Germline CDR1 reads MDHEN; CDR2 reads SYDVKM. Trimming removed 5 bases from V and 8 bases from J; junction bases left unmatched: 8.

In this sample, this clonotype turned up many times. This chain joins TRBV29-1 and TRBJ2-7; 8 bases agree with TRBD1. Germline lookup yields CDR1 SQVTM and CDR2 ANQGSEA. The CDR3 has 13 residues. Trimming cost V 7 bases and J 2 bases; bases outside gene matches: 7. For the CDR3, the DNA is TGCAGCGGATGGACAGGGTCGCCCTACGAGCAGTACTTC. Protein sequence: CSGWTGSPYEQYF.

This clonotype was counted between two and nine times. The CDR3 protein is CSASPLRQVGTEAFF. DNA of the CDR3: TGCAGTGCTAGCCCCCTTCGACAGGTGGGGACTGAAGCTTTCTTT. The genes are TRBV20-1 and TRBJ1-1; D is possibly TRBD1 (6 bases). This CDR3 is built from 15 residues. CDR1 is DFQATT and CDR2 is SNEGSKA in the germline V gene (reference sequence). V lost 3 bases to trimming and J lost 5 bases, with 19 bases between them.

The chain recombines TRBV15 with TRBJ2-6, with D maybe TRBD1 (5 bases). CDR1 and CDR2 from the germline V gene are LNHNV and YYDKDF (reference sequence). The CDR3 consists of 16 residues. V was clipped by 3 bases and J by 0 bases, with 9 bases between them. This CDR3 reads CATSSRASSGANVLTF. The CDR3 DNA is TGTGCCACCAGCAGCAGGGCAAGCTCTGGGGCCAACGTCCTGACTTTC.

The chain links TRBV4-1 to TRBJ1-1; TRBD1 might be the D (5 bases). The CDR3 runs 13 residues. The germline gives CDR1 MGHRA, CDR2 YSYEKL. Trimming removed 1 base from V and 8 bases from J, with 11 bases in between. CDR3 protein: CASSQVRGLEAFF. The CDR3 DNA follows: TGCGCCAGCAGCCAAGTGCGGGGGTTGGAAGCTTTCTTT.

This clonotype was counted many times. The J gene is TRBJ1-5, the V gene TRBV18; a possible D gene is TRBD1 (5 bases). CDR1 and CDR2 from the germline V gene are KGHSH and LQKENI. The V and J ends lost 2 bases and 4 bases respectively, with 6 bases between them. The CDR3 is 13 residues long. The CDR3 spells CASSPEGNQPQHF. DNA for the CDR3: TGTGCCAGCTCACCAGAGGGGAATCAGCCCCAGCATTTT. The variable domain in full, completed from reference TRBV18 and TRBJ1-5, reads NAGVMQNPRHLVRRRGQEARLRCSPMKGHSHVYWYRQLPEEGLKFMVYLQKENIIDESGMPKERFSAEFPKEGPSILRIQQVVRGDSAAYFCASSPEGNQPQHFGDGTRLSIL.

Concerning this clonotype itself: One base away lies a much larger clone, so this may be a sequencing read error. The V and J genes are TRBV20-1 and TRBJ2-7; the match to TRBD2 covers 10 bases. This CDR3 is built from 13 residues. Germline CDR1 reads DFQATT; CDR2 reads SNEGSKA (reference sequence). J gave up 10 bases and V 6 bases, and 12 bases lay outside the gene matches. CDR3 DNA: TGCAGTGCCACCCCGGGACTAGCGTCCGATCAGTACTTC. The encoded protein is CSATPGLASDQYF.

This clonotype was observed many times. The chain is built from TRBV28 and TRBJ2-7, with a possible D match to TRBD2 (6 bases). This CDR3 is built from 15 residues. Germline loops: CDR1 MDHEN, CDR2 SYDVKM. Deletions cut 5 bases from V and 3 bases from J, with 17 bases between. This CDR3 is CASSPGGRRDYEQYF. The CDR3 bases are TGTGCCAGCAGTCCTGGAGGGAGAAGGGACTACGAGCAGTACTTC.

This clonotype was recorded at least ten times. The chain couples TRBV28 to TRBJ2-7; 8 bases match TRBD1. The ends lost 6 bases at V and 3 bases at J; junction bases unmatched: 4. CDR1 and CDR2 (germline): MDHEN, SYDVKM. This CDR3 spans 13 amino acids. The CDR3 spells CASSSGGGYEQYF. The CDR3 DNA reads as TGTGCCAGCAGCTCAGGGGGCGGCTACGAGCAGTACTTC.

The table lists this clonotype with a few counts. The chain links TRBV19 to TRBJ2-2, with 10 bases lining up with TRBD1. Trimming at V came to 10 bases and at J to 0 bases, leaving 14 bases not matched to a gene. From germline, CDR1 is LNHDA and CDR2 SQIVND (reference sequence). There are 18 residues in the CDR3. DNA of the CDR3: TGTGCCACCCTATTCCACTTCGGGACAGGGGCGAACACCGGGGAGCTGTTTTTT. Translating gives CATLFHFGTGANTGELFF.

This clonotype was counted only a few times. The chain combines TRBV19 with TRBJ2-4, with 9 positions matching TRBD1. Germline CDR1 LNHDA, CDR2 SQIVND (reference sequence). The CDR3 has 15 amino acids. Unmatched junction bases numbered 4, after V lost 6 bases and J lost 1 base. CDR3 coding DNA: TGTGCCAGTAGACGGGACAGGGACGCCAAAAACATTCAGTACTTC. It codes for CASRRDRDAKNIQYF.

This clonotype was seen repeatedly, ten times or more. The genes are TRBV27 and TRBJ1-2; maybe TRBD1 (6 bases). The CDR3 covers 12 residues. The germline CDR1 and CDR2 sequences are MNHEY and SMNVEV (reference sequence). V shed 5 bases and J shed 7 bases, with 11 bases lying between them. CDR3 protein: CASSGDKSGYTF. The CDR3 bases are TGTGCCAGCAGTGGGGACAAGAGTGGCTACACCTTC.

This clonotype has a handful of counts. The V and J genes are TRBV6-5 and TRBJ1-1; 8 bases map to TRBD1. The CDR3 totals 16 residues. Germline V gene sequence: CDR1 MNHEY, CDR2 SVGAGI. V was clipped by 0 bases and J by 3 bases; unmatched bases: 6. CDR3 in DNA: TGTGCCAGCAGTTACTCGGCAGGGGGCGCGGACACTGAAGCTTTCTTT. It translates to CASSYSAGGADTEAFF.

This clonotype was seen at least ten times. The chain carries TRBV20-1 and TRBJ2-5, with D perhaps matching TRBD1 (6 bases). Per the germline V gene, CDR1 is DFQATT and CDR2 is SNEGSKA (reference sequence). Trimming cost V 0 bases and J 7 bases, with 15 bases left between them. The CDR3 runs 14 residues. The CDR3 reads CSARDRGGPRTQYF. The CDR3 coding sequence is TGCAGTGCTAGAGACCGAGGGGGTCCTAGGACCCAGTACTTC.

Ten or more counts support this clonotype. CDR3 sequence (DNA): TGCAGTGCTACACCGACTAGCGGTCCTTACGAGCAGTACTTC. Translating gives CSATPTSGPYEQYF. The chain recombines TRBV20-1 with TRBJ2-7; TRBD2 aligns across 9 bases. Per germline, CDR1 DFQATT and CDR2 SNEGSKA (reference sequence). This CDR3 spans 14 amino acids. V gave up 4 bases and J gave up 4 bases; unmatched junction bases: 8.